The 21 T cell receptor beta chains listed next were all sequenced from one sample in a study of OX40 agonist ivuxolimab in advanced cancers. TCRdb's table, derived via immunoSEQ multiplex PCR, lists solely in-frame clones and lacks some. The sample consists of about 120,000 clones, 93% of them appearing once. The specimen was CD4+ or CD8+ T cells sorted from blood, collected in a trial of the OX40 agonist ivuxolimab. These receptors were collected from an adult with an advanced solid tumor such as melanoma, head and neck, liver or kidney cancer.

This clone was recorded once. This sequence joins TRBV2 and TRBJ2-5; D possibly corresponds to TRBD2 (7 bases). The CDR3 is 16 amino acids. The V and J ends lost 0 bases and 5 bases respectively, with 16 bases between them. Germline CDR1 SNHLY, CDR2 FYNNEI. CDR3 DNA sequence: TGTGCCAGCAGTGAAGCGGTAGGGAGGGGGGAGGAGACCCAGTACTTC. The encoded protein is CASSEAVGRGEETQYF.

The chain couples TRBV7-8 to TRBJ1-2; no definite D call. The CDR3 is 14 residues long. Trimming shortened V by 2 bases and J by 4 bases, and 11 bases separated the two germline ends. Germline CDR1 SGHVS, CDR2 FQNEAQ. Written as DNA, the CDR3 is TGTGCCAGCAGCTTAAGGTCCGGTTCCTATGGCTACACCTTC. It specifies CASSLRSGSYGYTF. The full variable domain, its missing parts supplied by reference TRBV7-8 and TRBJ1-2, is GAGVSQSPRYKVAKRGQDVALRCDPISGHVSLFWYQQALGQGPEFLTYFQNEAQLDKSGLPSDRFFAERPEGSVSTLKIQRTQQEDSAVYLCASSLRSGSYGYTFGSGTRLTVV.

The V gene is TRBV2, the J gene TRBJ2-1, with 10 bases fitting TRBD2. This CDR3 region has 15 residues. V shed 6 bases and J 6 bases; nucleotides not matched to a gene: 8. Germline CDR1 and CDR2: SNHLY and FYNNEI. CDR3 nucleotides: TGTGCCAGCAGCCTAGCGGGAGTCGGGCCCAATGAGCAGTTCTTC. As protein: CASSLAGVGPNEQFF.

The chain couples TRBV11-2 to TRBJ2-1; no definite D call. This CDR3 comprises 14 residues. The V and J ends lost 5 bases and 8 bases respectively, with 16 bases between them. Germline V gene sequence: CDR1 SGHAT, CDR2 FQNNGV. The CDR3 nucleotides read TGTGCCAGCAGCCCGCCGGGTGTAAGGGATGAGCAGTTCTTC. As protein: CASSPPGVRDEQFF.

The chain joins TRBV2 to TRBJ1-5; D not certain. Germline V gene sequence: CDR1 SNHLY, CDR2 FYNNEI. The CDR3 spans 13 residues. V was shortened by 6 bases and J by 4 bases, with 10 bases between the two germline ends. The CDR3 spells CASRKGRNQPQHF. Written as DNA, the CDR3 is TGTGCCAGCAGGAAGGGTCGGAATCAGCCCCAGCATTTT.

This sequence joins TRBV10-3 and TRBJ2-1; D gene ambiguous. The CDR3 spans 15 residues. In germline, CDR1 is ENHRY, CDR2 SYGVKD. Trimming removed 6 bases at V and 5 bases at J, with 17 bases between. The CDR3 DNA reads as TGTGCCATCAGCCTGGAGCAGGTTGCGAACAATGAGCAGTTCTTC. Amino acids: CAISLEQVANNEQFF.

The gene calls are TRBV2 and TRBJ1-1; D is ambiguous. Between the trimmed V and J ends, which lost 7 bases and 1 base, there was a span of 4 bases. From germline, CDR1 is SNHLY and CDR2 FYNNEI. The CDR3 totals 11 residues. For the CDR3, the DNA is TGTGCCAGCATTCCGAACACTGAAGCTTTCTTT. It yields the protein CASIPNTEAFF.

The CDR3 nucleotides are TGCGCCAGCAGCCCCTTTCCCTCAAACTACAATGAGCAGTTCTTC. Its protein product is CASSPFPSNYNEQFF. The rearrangement links TRBV5-1 to TRBJ2-1; D not certain. The CDR3 runs to 15 residues. Germline values: CDR1 SGHRS, CDR2 YFSETQ. Trimming took off 4 bases at V and 3 bases at J, with 14 bases between the two ends.

The V gene is TRBV7-9, the J gene TRBJ2-7, with D possibly matching TRBD1 (5 bases). V was trimmed by 5 bases and J by 0 bases, leaving 14 bases between them. The CDR3 extends over 15 amino acids. From germline, CDR1 is SEHNR and CDR2 FQNEAQ (reference sequence). For the CDR3, the DNA is TGTGCCAGCAGCCTCCCAAGGGGCCGCTCCTACGAGCAGTACTTC. It encodes CASSLPRGRSYEQYF.

The chain joins TRBV6-1 to TRBJ2-7, with D hard to call. Germline CDR1 reads MNHNS; CDR2 reads SASEGT. The ends were cut back, 6 bases at V and 9 bases at J, with 12 bases in the middle. This CDR3 has 11 amino acids. The CDR3 coding sequence is TGTGCCAGCAGCCGCCGGGTTGGGCAGTACTTC. This gives the protein CASSRRVGQYF.

The chain joins TRBV4-2 to TRBJ2-3; D is undetermined. In germline, CDR1 is LGHNA, CDR2 YNFKEQ. Trimming removed 0 bases from V and 2 bases from J, with 9 bases in between. The CDR3 is made up of 15 amino acids. The CDR3 reads CASSQDKRTTDTQYF. CDR3 nucleotides: TGTGCCAGCAGCCAAGATAAGAGGACCACAGATACGCAGTATTTT.

The V and J genes are TRBV7-3 and TRBJ1-6, with TRBD1 identical over 7 bases. The CDR3 length is 14 residues. V dropped 6 bases and J dropped 10; count of bases not matched to a gene: 9. The germline CDR1 and CDR2 sequences are SGHTA and FQGTGA. The CDR3 DNA reads as TGTGCCAGCAGTTTAGACAGGGCGAGCTCACCCCTCCACTTT. Its protein product is CASSLDRASSPLHF.

This chain's CDR3 is CASSSQETQYF. As DNA, the CDR3 is TGTGCCAGCTCAAGCCAAGAGACCCAGTACTTC. The chain has TRBV18 and TRBJ2-5; D gene uncertain. Germline CDR1 KGHSH, CDR2 LQKENI. V was cut by 5 bases and J by 1 base, with 2 bases left in between. The CDR3 extends over 11 amino acids.

The chain is built from TRBV18 and TRBJ1-1, with D tentatively TRBD1 (5 bases). V was shortened by 5 bases and J by 1 base, with 14 bases between the two germline ends. Germline-derived CDR1 and CDR2 are KGHSH and LQKENI. This CDR3 comprises 15 residues. The CDR3 coding sequence is TGTGCCAGCTCAGACAGTAAGGGCCAGAACACTGAAGCTTTCTTT. Translating it yields CASSDSKGQNTEAFF.

The chain is built from TRBV30 and TRBJ1-4, with 8 bases aligning to TRBD1. Germline V gene lookup returns CDR1 GTSNPN and CDR2 SVGIG (reference sequence). Trimming took 2 bases from V and 8 from J; bases not matched to a gene: 7. This CDR3 is 14 amino acids long. The CDR3 nucleotides are TGTGCCTGGAGTCCAGGACAGGGTGTCGAAAAACTGTTTTTT. Translation: CAWSPGQGVEKLFF. The whole variable domain, remainder taken from reference TRBV30 and TRBJ1-4, is SQTIHQWPATLVQPVGSPLSLECTVEGTSNPNLYWYRQAAGRGLQLLFYSVGIGQISSEVPQNLSASRPQDRQFILSSKKLLLSDSGFYLCAWSPGQGVEKLFFGSGTQLSVL.

The chain has TRBV15 and TRBJ1-2; no reliable D call. Trimming took 0 bases from V and 2 from J, leaving 7 bases between them. The CDR3 spans 14 residues. Germline CDR1 and CDR2: LNHNV and YYDKDF (reference sequence). The CDR3, as DNA: TGTGCCACCAGCAGAGATATAGAGAACTATGGCTACACCTTC. Its protein is CATSRDIENYGYTF.

A single count supports this clone. The chain links TRBV7-8 to TRBJ2-3; weak D call: TRBD1 (6 bases). V lost 5 bases and J 4 bases, leaving 13 bases between the germline ends. Looked up from germline, CDR1 is SGHVS and CDR2 is FQNEAQ. This CDR3 is built from 14 residues. The DNA of the CDR3 is TGTGCCAGCAGCCCGGGCAGGGGTCCAGATACGCAGTATTTT. Its translation: CASSPGRGPDTQYF.

The chain couples TRBV5-6 to TRBJ1-1; maybe TRBD1 (6 bases). The germline CDR1 and CDR2 sequences are SGHDT and YYEEEE. The CDR3 runs to 14 residues. Trimming removed 5 bases from V and 0 bases from J, with 11 bases in between. The CDR3 nucleotides read TGTGCCAGCAGTCGGACAGCCTTGAACACTGAAGCTTTCTTT. Amino acids: CASSRTALNTEAFF.

V gene TRBV5-1 combines with J gene TRBJ2-1; TRBD1 matches at 7 bases. The V segment lost 5 bases and the J segment 2 bases; nucleotides outside the gene matches: 7. CDR1 SGHRS and CDR2 YFSETQ come from the germline V gene. The CDR3 runs to 15 residues. The CDR3 DNA sequence: TGCGCCAGCAGACAGGGGCAGGGGGCCTACAATGAGCAGTTCTTC. Translating gives CASRQGQGAYNEQFF.

The CDR3 nucleotides are TGTGCCAGCTCACCACCGGGACCTCATAATGGCTACACCTTC. Protein: CASSPPGPHNGYTF. The chain combines TRBV18 with TRBJ1-2, with D possibly being TRBD1 (5 bases). V shed 0 bases and J shed 6 bases, with 11 bases lying between them. This CDR3 is 14 amino acids long. Germline CDR1 is KGHSH and CDR2 is LQKENI.

The chain combines TRBV9 with TRBJ1-6; D ambiguous. With 0 bases removed from V and 4 bases from J, the gap between germline ends came to 8 bases. The V gene's germline CDR1 is SGDLS and CDR2 YYNGEE. This CDR3 spans 15 amino acids. The CDR3, as DNA: TGTGCCAGCAGCGTAGAGGCAGGTTATAATTCACCCCTCCACTTT. This encodes CASSVEAGYNSPLHF.